This is a list of T cell receptor beta chains from one sample in a study of T cells in Graves' hyperthyroidism and ophthalmopathy. TCRdb used MiXCR to reprocess the multiplex PCR reads, holding one entry per CDR3 protein. The table records hundreds of thousands of distinct CDR3 sequences, roughly 16% of them present only once. The sequencing sample was made of blood. These receptors came from a woman between 35 and 50 years old with Graves' ophthalmopathy. The CDR3 runs from the conserved cysteine through the conserved F or W. D genes are given only for firm matches. Clone size, where shown, is once, few, many, or a class for clones that have expanded.

>.|TRBV27|TRBJ2-7|TRBD1
CASSWTRGSSYEQYF
TGTGCCAGCAGTTGGACCAGGGGGAGCTCCTACGAGCAGTACTTC
>few|TRBV28|TRBJ2-7|.
CASSDGGLGSYEQYF
TGTGCCAGCAGCGACGGAGGGCTAGGGTCCTACGAGCAGTACTTC
>.|TRBV27|TRBJ2-1|.
CASSLSPVNEQFF
TGTGCCAGCAGTTTATCACCTGTCAATGAGCAGTTCTTC
>few|TRBV24-1|TRBJ2-2|.
CATSPPGDTGELFF
TGTGCCACCAGTCCCCCAGGGGATACCGGGGAGCTGTTTTTT
>few|TRBV2|TRBJ1-2|.
CASNQGLVYGYTF
TGTGCCAGTAATCAGGGTCTCGTCTATGGCTACACCTTC
>many|TRBV7-6|TRBJ2-7|TRBD2
CASSLAGASGSYEQYF
TGTGCCAGCAGCTTAGCGGGGGCTAGCGGGAGCTACGAGCAGTACTTC
>.|TRBV6-1|TRBJ2-7|.
CASNDPPYEQYF
TGTGCCAGCAACGACCCCCCATACGAGCAGTACTTC
>.|TRBV6-1|TRBJ2-2|TRBD1
CASRRGTGDNTGELFF
TGTGCCAGCAGGCGAGGGACAGGGGATAACACCGGGGAGCTGTTTTTT
>many|TRBV6-1|TRBJ1-5|.
CASSLGGTQPQHF
TGTGCCAGCAGTCTTGGGGGGACTCAGCCCCAGCATTTT
>many|TRBV20-1|TRBJ2-5|TRBD2
CSARKLAETQYF
TGCAGTGCTAGAAAACTAGCGGAGACCCAGTACTTC
>many|TRBV29-1|TRBJ1-1|TRBD1
CSAEGQMNTEAFF
TGCAGCGCAGAGGGACAGATGAACACTGAAGCTTTCTTT
>many|TRBV30|TRBJ2-3|.
CAGLRATDTQYF
TGTGCCGGACTTAGGGCCACAGATACGCAGTATTTT
>many|TRBV28|TRBJ1-5|.
CASTQGRHQPQHF
TGTGCCAGCACACAGGGAAGGCATCAGCCCCAGCATTTT
>few|TRBV27|TRBJ1-5|.
CASSIGGEWQPQHF
TGTGCCAGCAGTATAGGGGGTGAATGGCAGCCCCAGCATTTT
>.|TRBV19|TRBJ1-5|.
CASSPSGNSNQPQHF
TGTGCCAGTAGTCCAAGCGGAAATAGCAATCAGCCCCAGCATTTT
>many|TRBV5-1|TRBJ2-3|TRBD1
CASSFGTGGADTQYF
TGCGCCAGCAGTTTCGGGACAGGTGGGGCAGATACGCAGTATTTT
>many|TRBV5-1|TRBJ1-6|.
CASSLVQGPVDSPLHF
TGCGCCAGCAGCTTGGTCCAGGGCCCAGTGGATTCACCCCTCCACTTT
>few|TRBV20-1|TRBJ2-2|TRBD1
CSARGTGGFSNTGELFF
TGCAGTGCTAGGGGGACAGGGGGTTTTTCGAACACCGGGGAGCTGTTTTTT
>many|TRBV28|TRBJ1-2|.
CASSSGFFYGYTF
TGTGCCAGCAGTTCCGGATTTTTCTATGGCTACACCTTC
>.|TRBV12-3/TRBV12-4|TRBJ1-2|TRBD1
CASSRQGRVGDGYTF
TGTGCCAGCAGCCGACAGGGGCGGGTGGGCGATGGCTACACCTTC
>.|TRBV5-1|TRBJ1-2|TRBD1
CASSFSGTGGPGYGYTF
TGCGCCAGCAGCTTCTCCGGGACAGGGGGGCCCGGCTATGGCTACACCTTC
>.|TRBV27|TRBJ1-1|TRBD1
CASSSLQGAGTEAFF
TGTGCCAGCAGCAGTTTACAGGGGGCCGGTACTGAAGCTTTCTTT
>many|TRBV5-1|TRBJ2-1|TRBD1
CASSLDRGPTNEQFF
TGCGCCAGCAGCTTGGACAGGGGGCCGACGAATGAGCAGTTCTTC
>many|TRBV28|TRBJ2-7|TRBD1
CASSRTGVYEQYF
TGTGCCAGCAGTCGGACAGGAGTCTACGAGCAGTACTTC
>few|TRBV7-2|TRBJ2-7|TRBD2
CASSPAGGTYERYF
TGTGCCAGCAGCCCTGCGGGGGGAACCTACGAGCGGTACTTC
>.|TRBV30|TRBJ1-6|TRBD1
CAWSTTTGGSGSPLHF
TGTGCCTGGAGTACCACGACAGGGGGCTCTGGTTCACCCCTCCACTTT